This T cell receptor beta chain appears in the sequencing data of a study of identical twins. The V gene's germline CDR1 is SGHRS and CDR2 YFSETQ. Trimming shortened V by 1 base and J by 0 bases, and 17 bases separated the two germline ends. The CDR3 totals 18 residues. TCRdb reprocessed the 5' RACE reads via MiXCR and lists one record per CDR3 protein. The table lists about 790,000 distinct CDR3 sequences, 18% of them singletons. Study-wide findings and caveats: The abundant beta clonotypes from cord blood had fewer insertions, and memory repertoires had none of this. Cross-sectional statistics, not tracking of the same donors, supported the conclusions.

This clonotype was found a few times. What it binds is unknown. This sample was shared with a second study, whose subject was T cells expressing NK-cell markers. This second report adds: For several experiments, T cell sorting was restricted to the alpha-beta TCR population by means of an anti-gamma-delta TCR antibody.

This chain joins TRBV5-1 and TRBJ2-1; maybe TRBD2 (7 bases). The sample comprised PBMCs. The sequence came from a young woman in good health. The CDR3 bases are TGCGCCAGCAGCTTGAGGGGGGGCGGGGTGAGCTCCTACAATGAGCAGTTCTTC. It translates to CASSLRGGGVSSYNEQFF.